The clone carrying this TCR beta chain was picked up many times. Its antigen is currently unknown. TCR cDNA molecules were tagged individually, and each one carried a unique molecular identifier. TCRdb passed the 5' RACE reads through MiXCR, listing each CDR3 protein once. Here the sample spans 28,000 or so distinct CDR3 sequences, roughly 8.4% being singletons. Time point defined: sample taken at primary tumor resection. In each case, whole RNA from tumor, nontumor lung or frozen PBMC was sequenced unsorted. Patients with untreated early-stage non-small cell lung cancer, numbering some 68, were the donors. The sample belongs to a study of spatial heterogeneity in lung cancer. Looking at the study overall: Detection consistently captured more beta-chain sequences than alpha-chain sequences. Overall study results and limits: Ubiquitous, expanded tumor-derived TCRs were more frequently observed in blood at resection than at follow-up.

In germline, CDR1 is SNHLY, CDR2 FYNNEI. CDR3 length: 13 amino acids. Trimming cost V 6 bases and J 4 bases, with 12 bases left between them. V gene TRBV2 combines with J gene TRBJ2-5; maybe TRBD2 (7 bases). The sequenced sample was PBMCs, obtained at surgery. This clonotype was sampled from a female donor with early-stage non-small cell lung cancer. CDR3 loop: CASRLRGGETQYF. DNA for the CDR3: TGTGCCAGCAGATTGAGGGGGGGAGAGACCCAGTACTTC.